The 9 T cell receptor beta chains below all came from one sample that was sequenced in a study of CD8+ T cells in alopecia areata. Sequencing relied on a cDNA template that was reverse transcribed from extracted RNA. Assay: immunoSEQ multiplex PCR; the TCRdb copy retains only in-frame clones and omits some. Of 120,000 or so clones listed, more than 30% are singletons. Sequenced input: CD4+ T cells sorted from blood. These receptor sequences come from a human donor with alopecia areata.

This clone came up once. The chain employs TRBV9 and TRBJ1-2; 11 bases match TRBD1. Trimming at V came to 4 bases and at J to 7 bases, leaving 6 bases not matched to a gene. This CDR3 is 14 amino acids long. The germline V gene has CDR1 SGDLS and CDR2 YYNGEE. CDR3 sequence reads: CASSPGTGGRGYTF. The CDR3 nucleotides read TGTGCCAGCAGCCCCGGGACAGGGGGTCGTGGCTACACCTTC. Filled out from reference TRBV9 and TRBJ1-2, the complete variable domain reads DSGVTQTPKHLITATGQRVTLRCSPRSGDLSVYWYQQSLDQGLQFLIQYYNGEERAKGNILERFSAQQFPDLHSELNLSSLELGDSALYFCASSPGTGGRGYTFGSGTRLTVV.

In this sample, this clone turned up a few times. The gene calls are TRBV7-2 and TRBJ1-5; D ambiguous. The V gene's germline CDR1 is SGHTA and CDR2 FQGNSA. The CDR3 has 12 amino acids. Deletions cut 0 bases from V and 5 bases from J, with 2 bases between. DNA of the CDR3: TGTGCCAGCAGCTTAGCTCATCAGCCCCAGCATTTT. This sequence encodes CASSLAHQPQHF.

The chain combines TRBV30 with TRBJ2-3; D gene ambiguous. Per the germline V gene, CDR1 is GTSNPN and CDR2 is SVGIG (reference sequence). The V gene lost 0 bases and the J gene lost 1 base, with 8 bases spanning the gap. This CDR3 is built from 14 residues. The DNA for the CDR3 is TGTGCCTGGAGTGTAATGGCGGGCACAGATACGCAGTATTTT. It translates to CAWSVMAGTDTQYF.

This clone was detected only a few times. This chain links TRBV29-1 with TRBJ1-1; maybe TRBD1 (5 bases). The CDR3 is 12 amino acids. Germline V lookup: CDR1 SQVTM, CDR2 ANQGSEA. V dropped 4 bases and J dropped 3 bases, with 9 bases sitting between them. CDR3 residues: CSVALGDTEAFF. CDR3 sequence (DNA): TGCAGCGTTGCTTTGGGGGACACTGAAGCTTTCTTT. Full variable domain (outside the CDR3, taken from reference TRBV29-1 and TRBJ1-1): SAVISQKPSRDICQRGTSLTIQCQVDSQVTMMFWYRQQPGQSLTLIATANQGSEATYESGFVIDKFPISRPNLTFSTLTVSNMSPEDSSIYLCSVALGDTEAFFGQGTRLTVV.

V gene TRBV29-1 combines with J gene TRBJ1-3, with D hard to call. Looked up from germline, CDR1 is SQVTM and CDR2 is ANQGSEA. CDR3 length: 11 residues. V lost 6 bases, J lost 1 base, and 4 bases lay in between. CDR3 sequence: CSVLSGNTIYF. The CDR3 DNA follows: TGCAGCGTGCTATCTGGAAACACCATATATTTT. The variable domain in full, completed from reference TRBV29-1 and TRBJ1-3, reads SAVISQKPSRDICQRGTSLTIQCQVDSQVTMMFWYRQQPGQSLTLIATANQGSEATYESGFVIDKFPISRPNLTFSTLTVSNMSPEDSSIYLCSVLSGNTIYFGEGSWLTVV.

This clone has more than one count but fewer than ten. The chain links TRBV14 to TRBJ1-2; D unclear. CDR1 is SGHDN and CDR2 is FVKESK in the germline V gene. The CDR3 has 14 residues. V was pared by 0 bases and J by 8 bases, with 13 bases between. The CDR3 sequence is CASSQDFGRSGYTF. Written as DNA, the CDR3 is TGTGCCAGCAGCCAAGATTTTGGCCGAAGCGGCTACACCTTC. Full variable domain (remainder filled in from reference TRBV14 and TRBJ1-2): EAGVTQFPSHSVIEKGQTVTLRCDPISGHDNLYWYRRVMGKEIKFLLHFVKESKQDESGMPNNRFLAERTGGTYSTLKVQPAELEDSGVYFCASSQDFGRSGYTFGSGTRLTVV.

The rearrangement uses TRBV29-1 and TRBJ1-1; D gene uncertain. With 3 bases removed from V and 11 bases from J, the gap between germline ends came to 16 bases. The CDR3 loop spans 12 amino acids. Germline values: CDR1 SQVTM, CDR2 ANQGSEA. The CDR3 coding sequence is TGCAGCGTTGATGACCGAAAGGATGGTGCTTTCTTT. The encoded protein is CSVDDRKDGAFF.

The chain joins TRBV5-1 to TRBJ2-4, with D perhaps given as TRBD1 or TRBD2 (6 bases each). Trimming took 0 bases from V and 5 from J, leaving 15 bases between them. The CDR3 is made up of 16 amino acids. Germline CDR1 and CDR2: SGHRS and YFSETQ. The CDR3 nucleotides read TGCGCCAGCAGCTTGGCCGCCGGGGGCGGCGAAAACATTCAGTACTTC. It codes for CASSLAAGGGENIQYF.

This clone was recorded a few times. The chain joins TRBV29-1 to TRBJ2-3; 8 bases agree with TRBD1. The germline CDR1 and CDR2 sequences are SQVTM and ANQGSEA. The CDR3 has 13 amino acids. V gave up 6 bases and J gave up 5 bases; unmatched junction bases: 7. In nucleotides, the CDR3 is TGCAGCGTCAAAACAGGGGGTCAAGATACGCAGTATTTT. Translation: CSVKTGGQDTQYF.